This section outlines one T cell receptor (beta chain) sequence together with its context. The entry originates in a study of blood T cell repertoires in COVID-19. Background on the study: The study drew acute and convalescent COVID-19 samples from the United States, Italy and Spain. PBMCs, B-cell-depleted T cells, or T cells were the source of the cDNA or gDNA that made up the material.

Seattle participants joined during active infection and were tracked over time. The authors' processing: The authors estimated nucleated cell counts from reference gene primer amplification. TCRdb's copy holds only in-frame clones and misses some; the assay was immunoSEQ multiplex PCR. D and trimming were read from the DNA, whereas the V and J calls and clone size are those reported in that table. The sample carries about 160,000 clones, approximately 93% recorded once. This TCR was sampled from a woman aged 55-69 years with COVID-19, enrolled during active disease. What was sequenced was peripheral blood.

CDR3 region: CASSPGTGVFYEQYF. CDR3 DNA sequence: TGTGCCAGCAGCCCGGGGACAGGGGTTTTTTACGAGCAGTACTTC. J is TRBJ2-7 and V is TRBV5-4; TRBD1 aligns across 10 bases. CDR1 is SGHNT, CDR2 YYREEE, per germline (reference sequence). CDR3 length: 15 amino acids. Trimming took 4 bases from V and 4 from J; bases not matched to a gene: 8.